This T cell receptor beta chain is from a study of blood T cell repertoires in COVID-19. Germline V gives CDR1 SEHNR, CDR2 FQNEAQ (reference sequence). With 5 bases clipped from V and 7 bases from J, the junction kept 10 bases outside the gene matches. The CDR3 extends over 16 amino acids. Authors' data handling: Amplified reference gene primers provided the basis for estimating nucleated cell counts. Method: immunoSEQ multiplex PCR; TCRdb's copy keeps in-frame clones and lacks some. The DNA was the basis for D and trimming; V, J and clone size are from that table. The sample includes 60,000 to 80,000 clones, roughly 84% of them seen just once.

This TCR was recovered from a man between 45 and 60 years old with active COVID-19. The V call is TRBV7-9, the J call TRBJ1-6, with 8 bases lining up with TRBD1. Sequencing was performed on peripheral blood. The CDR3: CASSQGATGGNSPLHF. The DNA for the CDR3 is TGTGCCAGCAGCCAGGGGGCCACAGGGGGGAATTCACCCCTCCACTTT.